The 28 T cell receptor beta chains listed next were all sequenced from one sample in a study of Tregs in tolerant kidney transplant recipients. The table came from immunoSEQ multiplex PCR; TCRdb's copy has only in-frame clones and leaves some out. Of under 95,000 clones in the sample, 91% were seen once. Sequencing used Tregs from blood, obtained before the transplant. Receptor source: a human donor who received a combined kidney and bone marrow transplant.

CDR3 sequence: CASGVVGTGHYEQYF. As DNA, the CDR3 is TGTGCCAGCGGAGTCGTAGGGACAGGACATTACGAGCAGTACTTC. This chain joins TRBV28 and TRBJ2-7, with 8 bases lining up with TRBD1. J gave up 4 bases and V 8 bases, and 13 bases lay outside the gene matches. CDR3 size: 15 residues. Germline CDR1 MDHEN, CDR2 SYDVKM.

The chain is built from TRBV19 and TRBJ2-7, with 10 bases matching TRBD2. V shed 6 bases and J 3 bases; nucleotides not matched to a gene: 11. CDR1 and CDR2 (germline): LNHDA, SQIVND (reference sequence). The length of the CDR3 is 16 residues. The CDR3 loop reads CASSLELAGTHYEQYF. The CDR3 bases are TGTGCCAGTAGCCTGGAACTAGCGGGAACACACTACGAGCAGTACTTC.

This chain joins TRBV18 and TRBJ2-5; D is ambiguous. Germline V lookup: CDR1 KGHSH, CDR2 LQKENI. The CDR3 has 13 amino acids. V was pared by 3 bases and J by 5 bases, with 10 bases between. The CDR3 DNA reads as TGTGCCAGCTCACCGGGGATGATTGAGACCCAGTACTTC. It yields the protein CASSPGMIETQYF.

This rearrangement joins TRBV11-2 to TRBJ2-7, with 10 bases that match TRBD1. Per germline, CDR1 SGHAT and CDR2 FQNNGV. This CDR3 comprises 17 residues. V gave up 2 bases and J gave up 5 bases; unmatched junction bases: 12. The DNA of the CDR3 is TGTGCCAGCAGCTTAAAGGGGGATCGACAGGGGGCGGACGAGCAGTACTTC. Its translation is CASSLKGDRQGADEQYF.

This clone was recorded once. The V and J genes are TRBV27 and TRBJ1-5, with 8 positions matching TRBD1. Germline V gives CDR1 MNHEY, CDR2 SMNVEV (reference sequence). The length of the CDR3 is 14 residues. V shed 4 bases and J 4 bases; nucleotides not matched to a gene: 3. As DNA, the CDR3 is TGTGCCAGCAGTTACAGGGGGTCAAATCAGCCCCAGCATTTT. Its protein product is CASSYRGSNQPQHF.

The chain's CDR3 is CASSPQGGRYGTDTQYF. The DNA of the CDR3 is TGTGCCAGCAGCCCTCAGGGGGGGCGCTATGGCACAGATACGCAGTATTTT. The V call is TRBV9, the J call TRBJ2-3, with D possibly being TRBD1 or TRBD2 (7 bases each). V dropped 4 bases and J dropped 1 base, with 19 bases sitting between them. CDR1 and CDR2 (germline): SGDLS, YYNGEE. The CDR3 length is 17 residues. Together with reference TRBV9 and TRBJ2-3, the CDR3 gives the full variable domain: DSGVTQTPKHLITATGQRVTLRCSPRSGDLSVYWYQQSLDQGLQFLIQYYNGEERAKGNILERFSAQQFPDLHSELNLSSLELGDSALYFCASSPQGGRYGTDTQYFGPGTRLTVL.

This clone was found once. The rearrangement links TRBV5-8 to TRBJ2-1; tentative D call: TRBD1 (5 bases). CDR1 is SGHTS and CDR2 is YDEGEE in the germline V gene. The CDR3 sequence is 15 residues long. The V gene lost 6 bases and the J gene lost 0 bases, with 13 bases spanning the gap. The CDR3 nucleotides read TGTGCCAGCATCAAACAGGACCCCTCCTACAATGAGCAGTTCTTC. Translation gives CASIKQDPSYNEQFF. Complete variable domain (other parts from reference TRBV5-8 and TRBJ2-1): EAGVTQSPTHLIKTRGQQATLRCSPISGHTSVYWYQQALGLGLQFLLWYDEGEERNRGNFPPRFSGRQFPNYSSELNVNALELEDSALYLCASIKQDPSYNEQFFGPGTRLTVL.

The rearrangement links TRBV11-2 to TRBJ2-7; D unresolved. The CDR3 is 14 residues long. Germline CDR1 SGHAT, CDR2 FQNNGV. V gave up 1 base and J gave up 3 bases, with 10 bases separating them. The CDR3 region is CASSLGFSFYEQYF. CDR3 in DNA: TGTGCCAGCAGCTTAGGTTTCAGCTTCTACGAGCAGTACTTC.

The chain joins TRBV4-1 to TRBJ2-2; D may correspond to TRBD1 or TRBD2 (6 bases each). Trimming removed 1 base at V and 4 bases at J, with 16 bases between. Germline-derived CDR1 and CDR2 are MGHRA and YSYEKL. This CDR3 contains 17 residues. This chain's CDR3 is CASSQGGASRATGELFF. For the CDR3, the DNA is TGCGCCAGCAGCCAAGGGGGGGCGAGTCGAGCCACCGGGGAGCTGTTTTTT.

V usage is TRBV6-5 and J usage is TRBJ2-3; 9 nucleotides match TRBD1. Per the germline V gene, CDR1 is MNHEY and CDR2 is SVGAGI. The CDR3 spans 15 residues. The junction had 6 bases not matched to a gene; V was cut back by 5 bases and J by 3 bases. Here the CDR3 DNA reads TGTGCCAGCAGTCCCGGGACAGGGAGAACAGATACGCAGTATTTT. It translates to CASSPGTGRTDTQYF.

This sequence joins TRBV28 and TRBJ1-1; no firm D call. The CDR3 is 15 residues long. Trimming removed 7 bases from V and 5 bases from J, with 20 bases in between. Germline loops: CDR1 MDHEN, CDR2 SYDVKM. The CDR3 coding sequence is TGTGCCAGCAAAGTTACACGGGGAGGGCGGACTGAAGCTTTCTTT. Residues: CASKVTRGGRTEAFF.

This clone was observed a single time. The V gene is TRBV6-1, the J gene TRBJ2-2; TRBD1 might be the D (5 bases). The CDR3 totals 14 residues. The germline CDR1 and CDR2 sequences are MNHNS and SASEGT. V was pared by 4 bases and J by 9 bases, with 15 bases between. The CDR3 reads CASSAGSSFRELFF. CDR3 nucleotide sequence: TGTGCCAGCAGTGCAGGGTCTTCTTTCCGGGAGCTGTTTTTT.

The chain is built from TRBV2 and TRBJ1-1; unclear D gene. The CDR3 consists of 13 residues. Germline values: CDR1 SNHLY, CDR2 FYNNEI. V was trimmed by 3 bases and J by 1 base, leaving 6 bases between them. The CDR3 DNA sequence: TGTGCCAGCAGTGAGGCGGGGAACACTGAAGCTTTCTTT. This gives the protein CASSEAGNTEAFF.

J is TRBJ1-1 and V is TRBV10-3; D gene ambiguous. This CDR3 region has 12 residues. Germline V gene sequence: CDR1 ENHRY, CDR2 SYGVKD. V gave up 10 bases and J gave up 3 bases, with 12 bases separating them. The CDR3 region has the DNA TGTGCCACCGTAAATTTGTACACTGAAGCTTTCTTT. The encoded protein is CATVNLYTEAFF.

J is TRBJ2-4 and V is TRBV6-1; the match to TRBD2 covers 10 bases. CDR3 length: 15 residues. Per the germline V gene, CDR1 is MNHNS and CDR2 is SASEGT. The V segment lost 6 bases and the J segment 0 bases; nucleotides outside the gene matches: 2. CDR3 sequence: CASSLAGGAKNIQYF. The CDR3 DNA follows: TGTGCCAGCAGCTTAGCGGGAGGAGCCAAAAACATTCAGTACTTC.

The chain links TRBV5-1 to TRBJ2-1, with D perhaps assigned TRBD1 or TRBD2 (5 bases each). V dropped 3 bases and J dropped 0 bases, with 10 bases sitting between them. Germline V gene data show CDR1 as SGHRS and CDR2 as YFSETQ. The CDR3 spans 15 residues. The chain's CDR3 is CASSSGQSSYNEQFF. CDR3 in DNA: TGCGCCAGCAGCTCGGGGCAGAGCTCCTACAATGAGCAGTTCTTC.

The gene calls are TRBV19 and TRBJ2-6; D is ambiguous. The V gene's germline CDR1 is LNHDA and CDR2 SQIVND (reference sequence). CDR3 size: 13 residues. Trimming cost V 5 bases and J 2 bases, with 4 bases left between them. The DNA of the CDR3 is TGTGCCAGTAGTCCGACTGGGGCCAACGTCCTGACTTTC. Its translation is CASSPTGANVLTF.

This chain joins TRBV10-2 and TRBJ1-2; 11 bases map to TRBD1. This CDR3 comprises 15 residues. Trimming took 10 bases from V and 13 from J; bases not matched to a gene: 20. Germline V gene lookup returns CDR1 WSHSY and CDR2 SAAADI. CDR3 sequence: CATRRLTGTGGFFTF. CDR3 in DNA: TGCGCCACTAGAAGATTAACCGGGACAGGGGGGTTCTTCACCTTC.

The chain employs TRBV9 and TRBJ2-1; D remains ambiguous. Germline lookup yields CDR1 SGDLS and CDR2 YYNGEE. The CDR3 totals 18 residues. V was trimmed by 3 bases and J by 5 bases, leaving 24 bases between them. The CDR3 sequence is CASSAEPTRFSEDNEQFF. In nucleotides, the CDR3 is TGTGCCAGCAGCGCCGAGCCGACTCGATTCTCGGAAGACAATGAGCAGTTCTTC.

The chain couples TRBV28 to TRBJ2-4, with 10 bases lining up with TRBD1. Germline V gene sequence: CDR1 MDHEN, CDR2 SYDVKM. This CDR3 spans 20 amino acids. Germline trimming cut 8 bases from V and 0 bases from J; bases unmatched to any gene: 19. DNA of the CDR3: TGTGCCAGCTCCTACATAGGACAGGGGGTTTCGTATGTAGCCAAAAACATTCAGTACTTC. This sequence encodes CASSYIGQGVSYVAKNIQYF.

This chain connects TRBV18 to TRBJ2-7; D gene ambiguous. The V gene lost 2 bases and the J gene lost 6 bases, with 8 bases spanning the gap. Germline V gene data show CDR1 as KGHSH and CDR2 as LQKENI. The CDR3 totals 12 residues. CDR3 sequence reads: CASSPISGEQYF. CDR3 nucleotides: TGTGCCAGCTCACCAATCAGTGGCGAGCAGTACTTC.

This chain joins TRBV28 and TRBJ1-5, with 9 nucleotides matching TRBD1. This CDR3 has 17 amino acids. Germline lookup yields CDR1 MDHEN and CDR2 SYDVKM. Unmatched junction bases numbered 11, after V lost 6 bases and J lost 2 bases. In DNA form, the CDR3 reads TGTGCCAGCAGCACCGGGACAGGGAAGAGGCGCAATCAGCCCCAGCATTTT. Translated, it gives CASSTGTGKRRNQPQHF.

The rearrangement links TRBV6-1 to TRBJ1-2; TRBD1 matches 9 bases. From germline, CDR1 is MNHNS and CDR2 SASEGT. Germline trimming cut 6 bases from V and 8 bases from J; bases unmatched to any gene: 7. The CDR3 spans 13 residues. CDR3 DNA sequence: TGTGCCAGCAGAGTACAGGGGGCGAGGGGCTACACCTTC. It yields the protein CASRVQGARGYTF.

The J gene is TRBJ2-5, the V gene TRBV10-1; 8 bases match TRBD1. The germline CDR1 and CDR2 sequences are WNHNN and SYGVQD (reference sequence). This CDR3 is 15 amino acids long. The V gene end was trimmed by 5 bases and the J gene end by 5 bases; junction bases not matched to a gene: 10. The CDR3 DNA reads TGCGCCAGCAGTACCGGGACAGGAGGTTTTGAGACCCAGTACTTC. It specifies CASSTGTGGFETQYF.

The chain couples TRBV7-3 to TRBJ2-5; D uncertain. Germline lookup yields CDR1 SGHTA and CDR2 FQGTGA. Trimming pared 0 bases from V and 2 bases from J, leaving 4 bases between. The CDR3 covers 13 residues. For the CDR3, the DNA is TGTGCCAGCAGCTTAACCGCACAAGAGACCCAGTACTTC. It encodes CASSLTAQETQYF.

The J gene is TRBJ2-1, the V gene TRBV9; the match to TRBD1 covers 9 bases. The length of the CDR3 is 17 residues. The J segment lost 3 bases and the V segment lost 2 bases, leaving 9 bases of the junction unmatched. CDR1 SGDLS and CDR2 YYNGEE come from the germline V gene. CDR3 residues: CASSVQTGGDYYNEQFF. The CDR3 DNA sequence: TGTGCCAGCAGCGTCCAGACAGGGGGAGACTACTACAATGAGCAGTTCTTC.

The rearrangement uses TRBV5-1 and TRBJ2-5; TRBD1 agrees at 7 bases. The length of the CDR3 is 14 residues. V was clipped by 4 bases and J by 1 base; unmatched bases: 4. Germline CDR1 and CDR2: SGHRS and YFSETQ. CDR3 sequence reads: CASSKDRSQETQYF. For the CDR3, the DNA is TGCGCCAGCAGCAAGGACAGGTCCCAAGAGACCCAGTACTTC.

This clone occurred a few times. J is TRBJ2-5 and V is TRBV11-2; 10 bases line up with TRBD2. V dropped 5 bases and J dropped 5; count of bases not matched to a gene: 8. Germline assignment: CDR1 SGHAT and CDR2 FQNNGV. This CDR3 contains 15 residues. CDR3 DNA: TGTGCCAGCAGCATAAGCGGGAGGGTAAGGGAGACCCAGTACTTC. Its protein is CASSISGRVRETQYF.